This note documents a single T cell receptor beta chain sequence. Antigen unknown. This entry comes from a study of cytomegalovirus exposure and HLA in healthy donors. Whole-study context: A later analysis reported the same platform for the roughly 120 validation repertoires and the 666 first-cohort repertoires. Study-level points and caveats: Researchers reported that a few CMV-associated chains were confirmed in vitro as CMV antigen-specific.

Method: immunoSEQ multiplex PCR; TCRdb's copy keeps in-frame clones and lacks some. The top ten clones hold 7.2% of a sample with 150,000 to 200,000 clones, around nine tenths of them seen once. The germline V gene encodes CDR1 MGHRA and CDR2 YSYEKL. Trimming shortened V by 9 bases and J by 0 bases, and 8 bases separated the two germline ends. This CDR3 is built from 12 residues. The sequence derives from a man aged 25 to 40 in good health and CMV-seropositive. Input material: PBMCs. This sequence joins TRBV4-1 and TRBJ1-2; D may be TRBD1 (6 bases). The CDR3 DNA is TGCGCCAGTAGGGGGGCTAACTATGGCTACACCTTC. It is translated as CASRGANYGYTF.